The 4 T cell receptor beta chains below come from one sample, sequenced in a study of T cell clones after liver transplantation. Using immunoSEQ multiplex PCR, the repertoire was profiled, and TCRdb retains in-frame clones only, with some absent. The table includes more than 95,000 clones, 82% detected once. The sequencing here drew on CD4+ T cells from blood, taken before liver transplant. These receptors were obtained from a human donor who received a liver transplant.

The chain carries TRBV6-1 and TRBJ1-3, with no clear D. The CDR3 length is 13 residues. V shed 8 bases and J shed 1 base, with 9 bases lying between them. CDR1 and CDR2 from the germline V gene are MNHNS and SASEGT. CDR3 protein: CASEELSGNTIYF. The CDR3 DNA reads as TGTGCCAGCGAGGAGTTGTCTGGAAACACCATATATTTT.

The chain joins TRBV7-9 to TRBJ2-7; D tentatively reads TRBD1 or TRBD2 (5 bases each). Deletions cut 3 bases from V and 1 base from J, with 10 bases between. This CDR3 has 14 residues. CDR1 SEHNR and CDR2 FQNEAQ come from the germline V gene (reference sequence). The CDR3 sequence is CASSFRETSYEQYF. CDR3 DNA sequence: TGTGCCAGCAGCTTCAGGGAGACGTCCTACGAGCAGTACTTC.

The chain links TRBV6-5 to TRBJ1-1; 7 nucleotides agree with TRBD1. V trimming: 2 bases; J trimming: 4 bases; junction bases outside the gene matches: 7. This CDR3 has 15 residues. From germline, CDR1 is MNHEY and CDR2 SVGAGI. CDR3 in DNA: TGTGCCAGCAGTTACACTACTGGACAGGCCACTGAAGCTTTCTTT. It encodes CASSYTTGQATEAFF.

As concerns this clone: Germline and junction disagree at one end, which may indicate a read error. The V gene is TRBV5-1, the J gene TRBJ2-1; possible D gene TRBD1, 6 bases. The V gene's germline CDR1 is SGHRS and CDR2 YFSETQ. This CDR3 has 12 residues. Written as DNA, the CDR3 is TGCGCCAGCAGATTGGACAGAAATGAGCAGTTCTTC. Translating gives CASRLDRNEQFF.